These 9 T cell receptor beta chains were sequenced from one sample in a study of blood T cell dynamics during melanoma immunotherapy. The table came from immunoSEQ multiplex PCR; TCRdb's copy has only in-frame clones and leaves some out. The table shows 8,500 to 14,000 clones, with around 78% occurring only once. As to time point: pre-treatment baseline. This sample comprised blood, obtained from a patient treated with checkpoint blockade. The receptor set was obtained from a human donor with melanoma.

The J gene is TRBJ1-6, the V gene TRBV7-2; 9 positions match TRBD1. The germline V gene encodes CDR1 SGHTA and CDR2 FQGNSA. Trimming cost V 5 bases and J 0 bases; bases outside gene matches: 11. The CDR3 covers 19 residues. This CDR3 reads CASSRKGQGSSSYNSPLHF. The CDR3 DNA follows: TGTGCCAGCAGCCGAAAAGGACAGGGGTCGAGCTCCTATAATTCACCCCTCCACTTT.

The V gene is TRBV28, the J gene TRBJ1-2, with D unresolved. V was cut by 2 bases and J by 8 bases, with 9 bases left in between. Germline loops: CDR1 MDHEN, CDR2 SYDVKM. The CDR3 length is 12 residues. The CDR3 nucleotides read TGTGCCAGCAGTTTAGTTACTAGGGGCTACACCTTC. The encoded protein is CASSLVTRGYTF.

The chain recombines TRBV21-1 with TRBJ2-4. TRBV21-1 is shown as a pseudogene. CDR3 length: 16 amino acids. The CDR3 loop reads CASSKTGGAGIYIQYF. The CDR3 coding sequence is TGTGCCAGCAGCAAAACCGGGGGCGCCGGGATATACATTCAGTACTTC.

This chain links TRBV11-1 with TRBJ1-3; D uncertain. Germline V gene data show CDR1 as SGHAT and CDR2 as FQDESV (reference sequence). CDR3 length equals 16 residues. The V gene lost 5 bases and the J gene lost 0 bases, with 14 bases spanning the gap. The CDR3, as DNA: TGTGCCAGCAGCCCCCGGTTGGCCGACTCTGGAAACACCATATATTTT. Translating it yields CASSPRLADSGNTIYF.

The rearrangement joins TRBV7-9 to TRBJ2-1; D possibly corresponds to TRBD1 (6 bases). Trimming removed 5 bases at V and 4 bases at J, with 15 bases between. The length of the CDR3 is 15 residues. CDR1 is SEHNR, CDR2 FQNEAQ, per germline (reference sequence). CDR3 DNA sequence: TGTGCCAGCAGCCTCCACCTTGACAGGTACAATGAGCAGTTCTTC. Encoded protein: CASSLHLDRYNEQFF.

In DNA form, the CDR3 reads TGTGCCATCAGTGAGACAGGGCAGTATAATTCACCCCTCCACTTT. As protein: CAISETGQYNSPLHF. The rearrangement joins TRBV10-3 to TRBJ1-6; perhaps TRBD1 as D (6 bases). Deletions cut 2 bases from V and 4 bases from J, with 9 bases between. The germline gives CDR1 ENHRY, CDR2 SYGVKD. The CDR3 consists of 15 residues.

The gene calls are TRBV28 and TRBJ2-3, with no clear D. CDR3 length: 13 amino acids. The V gene lost 8 bases and the J gene lost 3 bases, with 12 bases spanning the gap. In germline, CDR1 is MDHEN, CDR2 SYDVKM. As DNA, the CDR3 is TGTGCCAGCCAGAAGCGCGGAACAGATACGCAGTATTTT. It specifies CASQKRGTDTQYF.

This clone occurred once. The rearrangement links TRBV7-6 to TRBJ2-2; D uncertain. CDR1 is SGHVS, CDR2 FNYEAQ, per germline. This CDR3 is built from 15 residues. Trimming left V 5 bases short and J 5 bases short, with 15 bases between. The CDR3 spells CASSTGPGGTGELFF. The CDR3 coding sequence is TGTGCCAGCAGCACGGGCCCCGGTGGGACCGGGGAGCTGTTTTTT.

CDR3 amino acids: CASSRGVQETQYF. The CDR3 region has the DNA TGTGCCAGCAGCCGAGGAGTTCAAGAGACCCAGTACTTC. The chain has TRBV2 and TRBJ2-5; D not resolved. Germline CDR1 SNHLY, CDR2 FYNNEI. The ends were cut back, 6 bases at V and 2 bases at J, with 10 bases in the middle. The CDR3 sequence is 13 residues long.